Listed below are T cell receptor beta chains from one sample, sequenced in a study of cytomegalovirus exposure and HLA in healthy donors. Sequenced by immunoSEQ multiplex PCR; TCRdb stores in-frame clones only, minus some. The sample lists some 150,000 clones, approximately 80% occurring once. Sequenced input: PBMCs. The source of these receptors is a woman between 50 and 59 years old in good health and CMV-seronegative. The conserved cysteine and the conserved F or W are not part of the CDR3 here. Rows give clone size only sometimes, using once, few, many, or a class for an expanded clone.

v_gene	abundance	CDR3aa
TRBV6-1	.	ATLPGNTQY
TRBV6-1	.	ATSRTLTEETQY
TRBV27	.	ASSLTGGAEAF
TRBV2	.	ASYNSGGLHEQF
TRBV7-8	.	ASSSRYSGVQADTQY
TRBV27	once	ASSLSALRATYNEQF
TRBV7-8	.	ASSLVGTSSYNSPLH
TRBV6-4	.	ASKGTGGDSDYGYT
TRBV9	.	ASSPLPGGDEQY
TRBV30	.	AWSLPGPTEAF
TRBV4-3	.	ASSQYGGNTEAF
TRBV10-1	few	ASSRGQGRSGELF
TRBV19	.	ASSILRTGKNYGYT
TRBV19	few	ASRIGWTGDLEAF
TRBV28	once	ASSLTGGSYNEQF
TRBV30	.	AWSVYRSGNTIY
TRBV4-2	.	ASSQDRQGIAATNEKLF
TRBV4-3	.	ASSQDPAGGEELF
TRBV9	.	ASSVAPGLVGEQY
TRBV28	.	ASSLYQGAYGYT
TRBV10-2	once	ASSESTGYEQF
TRBV11-2	.	ASSLGLGGTDTQY
TRBV4-2	.	ASSQDGQRANYGYT
TRBV7-2	.	ASSIGTATEAF
TRBV7-2	few	ASSPGGGRVYGYT
TRBV6-1	.	ASSETTGLYGYT
TRBV27	.	ASRPVVGGQTQQY
TRBV7-2	.	ASSLGTGGLSGNTIY